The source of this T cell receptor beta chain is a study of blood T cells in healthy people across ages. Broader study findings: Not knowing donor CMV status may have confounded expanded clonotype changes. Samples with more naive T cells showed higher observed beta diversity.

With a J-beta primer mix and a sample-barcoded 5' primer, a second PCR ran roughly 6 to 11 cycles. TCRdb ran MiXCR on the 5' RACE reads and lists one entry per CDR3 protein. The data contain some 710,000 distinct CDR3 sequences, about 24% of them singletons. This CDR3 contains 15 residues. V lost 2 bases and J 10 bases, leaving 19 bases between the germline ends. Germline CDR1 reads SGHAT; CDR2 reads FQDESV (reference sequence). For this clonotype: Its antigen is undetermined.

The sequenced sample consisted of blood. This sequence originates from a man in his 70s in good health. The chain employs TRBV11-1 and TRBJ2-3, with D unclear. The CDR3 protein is CASSLLTTARDAQYF. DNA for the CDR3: TGTGCCAGCAGCTTATTAACGACGGCCCGCGATGCGCAGTATTTT.